In its sample, the clone carrying this T cell receptor (beta chain) was seen a few times. The antigen is not known. Patients with alopecia areata provided lesional scalp punch biopsies as well as peripheral blood. RNA was isolated and reverse transcribed to cDNA, the sequencing template. TCRdb's copy holds only in-frame clones and misses some; the assay was immunoSEQ multiplex PCR. Found here are over 100,000 clones, more than 40% of them singletons; the top ten hold over 15%. This sample is part of a study of CD8+ T cells in alopecia areata. Regarding the study as a whole: Scalp samples also contribute reads from the resident alphabeta T cells found in normal skin. Higher clonality than in normal scalp was seen in lesional scalp, especially alopecia totalis/universalis.

The V and J ends lost 4 bases and 0 bases, in that order; junction bases with no gene match: 2. CDR1 SQVTM and CDR2 ANQGSEA come from the germline V gene. The CDR3 sequence is 13 residues long. This chain uses TRBV29-1 with TRBJ2-7; 8 bases agree with TRBD2. The source was CD8+ T cells sorted from blood, collected at week 0. This clonotype was sampled from a human donor with alopecia areata. DNA of the CDR3: TGCAGCGTTGGCGGGGGGAACTCCTACGAGCAGTACTTC. It specifies CSVGGGNSYEQYF.